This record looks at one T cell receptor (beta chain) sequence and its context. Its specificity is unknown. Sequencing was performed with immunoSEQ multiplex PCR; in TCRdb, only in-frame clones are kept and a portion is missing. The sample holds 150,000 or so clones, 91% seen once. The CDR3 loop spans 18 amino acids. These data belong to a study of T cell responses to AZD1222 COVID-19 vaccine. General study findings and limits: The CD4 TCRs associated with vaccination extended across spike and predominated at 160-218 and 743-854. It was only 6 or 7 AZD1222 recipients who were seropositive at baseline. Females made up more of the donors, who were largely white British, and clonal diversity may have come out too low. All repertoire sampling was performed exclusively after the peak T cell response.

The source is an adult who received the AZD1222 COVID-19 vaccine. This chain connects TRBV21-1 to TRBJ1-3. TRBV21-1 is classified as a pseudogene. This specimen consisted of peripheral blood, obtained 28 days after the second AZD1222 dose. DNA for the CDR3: TGTGCCAGCAGCAAAGAGGCCGGTCCAGAAAGTTGTGGAAACACCATATATTTT. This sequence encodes CASSKEAGPESCGNTIYF.